The T cell receptor (beta chain) described here comes from a study of Graves' ophthalmopathy and Graves' hyperthyroidism. There are 13 residues in the CDR3. Germline V gene sequence: CDR1 SGHDN, CDR2 FVKESK. V was trimmed by 1 base and J by 11 bases, leaving 14 bases between them. This clonotype occurred a few times. Its antigen is currently unknown. Study outcomes and limitations: Detected in blood as well were most expanded thyroid clonotypes with frequency above 0.001.

The sequenced template was RNA, covering the TCR beta CDR3 region. RT-PCR with HTBI primers came first, then second-round multiplex PCR. Each CDR3 protein is one row after TCRdb ran MiXCR on the multiplex PCR reads. The data contain almost 750,000 distinct CDR3 sequences, 40% of them singletons. Moderate-to-severe activity, CAS ≥3, NOSPECS ≥4 and a duration under 3 months were seen in donors with ophthalmopathy. Establishment of the diagnosis relied upon clinical symptoms, serum thyroxine, TRAb, thyroid ultrasound and orbital computed tomography. This receptor was identified in an adult man with Graves' ophthalmopathy. Sequencing was carried out using peripheral blood. V is TRBV14 and J is TRBJ1-1, with D possibly TRBD1 on 6 matching bases. CDR3: CASSQASGAVAFF. The CDR3 DNA follows: TGTGCCAGCAGCCAAGCCTCAGGGGCCGTGGCTTTCTTT.